These T cell receptor beta chains were read from a single sample in a study of Ad26.COV2.S vaccination and SARS-CoV-2 variants. Repertoires were generated with immunoSEQ multiplex PCR, while TCRdb's copy carries only in-frame clones and drops some. The data hold about 350,000 clones, with 85% observed a single time. Here the sequenced sample was peripheral blood, taken in a trial of Ad26.COV2.S vaccine versus placebo. The receptor set was obtained from a person aged 18-60 years who received the Ad26.COV2.S COVID-19 vaccine or a placebo. Each CDR3 is given with its conserved first and last residue. D genes are given only for firm matches. Not every row has a clone size; where given, it reads once, few, many or a size class.

TRBJ1-2,18,.,TRBD1,TRBV27,CASTQRRQGANQNYGYTF,TGTGCCAGCACCCAAAGGAGACAGGGGGCAAATCAAAACTATGGCTACACCTTC
TRBJ1-4,13,once,.,TRBV6-5,CASSYEGGEKLFF,TGTGCCAGCAGTTACGAGGGCGGTGAAAAACTGTTTTTT
TRBJ2-2,16,.,.,TRBV11-3,CASSLFSPRGGGELFF,TGTGCCAGCAGCTTATTCTCCCCCAGGGGGGGAGGGGAGCTGTTTTTT
TRBJ2-2,14,.,.,TRBV7-7,CATRETGNTGELFF,TGTGCCACCCGTGAGACAGGGAACACCGGGGAGCTGTTTTTT
TRBJ1-2,13,.,.,TRBV27,CASSFDRFYGYTF,TGTGCCAGCAGTTTCGACCGCTTCTATGGCTACACCTTC
TRBJ1-6,14,.,TRBD1,TRBV6-5,CASSTRDRGSPLHF,TGTGCCAGCAGCACCCGGGACAGGGGTTCACCCCTCCACTTT
TRBJ2-1,18,.,TRBD1,TRBV12-5,CASVTRGTGESSYNEQFF,TGTGCTAGTGTTACCCGCGGGACAGGGGAAAGCTCCTACAATGAGCAGTTCTTC
TRBJ1-1,14,.,TRBD1,TRBV4-1,CASSQRGPGTEAFF,TGCGCCAGCAGCCAGAGGGGGCCGGGCACTGAAGCTTTCTTT
TRBJ2-7,16,.,TRBD2,TRBV29-1,CSVENSLAGTSYEQYF,TGCAGCGTTGAAAACAGTCTAGCGGGAACATCCTACGAGCAGTACTTC
TRBJ2-1,16,.,TRBD2,TRBV9,CASSGKRGSSYNEQFF,TGTGCCAGCAGCGGCAAGCGGGGGAGCTCCTACAATGAGCAGTTCTTC
TRBJ1-1,14,.,.,TRBV18,CASSPGQSNTEAFF,TGTGCCAGCTCACCGGGCCAGTCGAACACTGAAGCTTTCTTT
TRBJ2-3,18,.,.,TRBV9,CASSVDVMGGGISDTQYF,TGTGCCAGCAGCGTAGATGTCATGGGAGGGGGAATTTCAGATACGCAGTATTTT
TRBJ2-1,12,.,TRBD2,TRBV11-2,CASSLGTTEQFF,TGTGCCAGCAGCCTAGGGACTACCGAGCAGTTCTTC
TRBJ2-7,15,.,TRBD1,TRBV3-1/TRBV3-2,CASSQGWTGNYEQYF,TGTGCCAGCAGCCAAGGATGGACAGGGAATTACGAGCAGTACTTC
TRBJ1-1,12,.,.,TRBV19,CASSTLNTEAFF,TGTGCCAGTAGTACCCTAAACACTGAAGCTTTCTTT
TRBJ2-3,17,.,TRBD2,TRBV4-3,CASSQEASGSWTDTQYF,TGCGCCAGCAGCCAAGAGGCTAGCGGGAGTTGGACAGATACGCAGTATTTT
TRBJ1-5,16,.,TRBD1,TRBV7-2,CASSLSQGNNNQPQHF,TGTGCCAGCAGCTTGTCACAGGGGAATAACAATCAGCCCCAGCATTTT
TRBJ2-1,15,.,.,TRBV28,CASILDAVSYNEQFF,TGTGCCAGCATCCTAGACGCAGTCTCCTACAATGAGCAGTTCTTC
TRBJ2-2,18,once,.,TRBV3-1/TRBV3-2,CASSPRASPDPNTGELFF,TGTGCCAGCAGCCCACGGGCTAGCCCGGACCCGAACACCGGGGAGCTGTTTTTT
TRBJ1-2,16,.,TRBD1,TRBV18,CASSPPGTGGDYGYTF,TGTGCCAGCTCACCACCCGGGACAGGGGGCGACTATGGCTACACCTTC
TRBJ2-6,15,.,.,TRBV18,CASSPGDSGANVLTF,TGTGCCAGCTCACCAGGGGACTCTGGGGCCAACGTCCTGACTTTC
TRBJ1-2,13,.,TRBD1,TRBV6-2/TRBV6-3,CASSPGQNYGYTF,TGTGCCAGCAGTCCGGGACAGAACTATGGCTACACCTTC
TRBJ2-4,14,few,TRBD2,TRBV5-6,CASSLTSGKNIQYF,TGTGCCAGCAGCTTGACTAGCGGAAAAAACATTCAGTACTTC
TRBJ1-1,14,.,TRBD1,TRBV18,CASSPDRVGTEAFF,TGTGCCAGCTCACCGGACAGGGTTGGGACTGAAGCTTTCTTT
TRBJ1-4,11,.,.,TRBV3-1/TRBV3-2,CASSEGGKLFF,TGTGCCAGCAGCGAGGGAGGAAAACTGTTTTTT
TRBJ2-5,15,few,TRBD1,TRBV7-9,CASSRRTGGQETQYF,TGTGCCAGCAGCCGCAGGACAGGGGGACAAGAGACCCAGTACTTC
TRBJ1-2,14,.,.,TRBV19,CASSIEGRSYGYTF,TGTGCCAGTAGTATTGAGGGCCGGTCCTATGGCTACACCTTC
TRBJ2-4,18,once,.,TRBV9,CASETGRTWRPAKNIQYF,TGTGCCAGCGAAACCGGGAGAACATGGCGTCCGGCCAAAAACATTCAGTACTTC
TRBJ2-5,16,.,.,TRBV5-1,CASVWGAGSIQETQYF,TGCGCCAGCGTCTGGGGAGCAGGGAGTATCCAAGAGACCCAGTACTTC
TRBJ1-1,15,.,.,TRBV9,CASSSEHLGRTEAFF,TGTGCCAGCAGCTCTGAACACCTGGGGAGGACTGAAGCTTTCTTT
TRBJ2-7,13,once,.,TRBV27,CASRNIATHEQYF,TGTGCCAGCAGAAACATCGCTACTCACGAGCAGTACTTC
TRBJ1-2,16,.,TRBD1,TRBV5-1,CASSYREQGANYGYTF,TGCGCCAGCAGTTATAGAGAACAGGGGGCGAATTATGGCTACACCTTC
TRBJ1-6,13,.,.,TRBV7-2,CASSLTFSSPLHF,TGTGCCAGCAGCTTAACCTTTTCTTCACCCCTCCACTTT
TRBJ2-1,15,.,TRBD2,TRBV19,CASRDLAGGRNEQFF,TGTGCCAGCCGAGACCTAGCGGGAGGAAGAAATGAGCAGTTCTTC
TRBJ1-4,17,.,.,TRBV6-2/TRBV6-3,CASSLAMTGRNNEKLFF,TGTGCCAGCAGTTTGGCTATGACGGGACGGAATAATGAAAAACTGTTTTTT
TRBJ2-2,14,.,.,TRBV3-1/TRBV3-2,CASSTQGSGGELFF,TGTGCCAGCAGCACCCAGGGTAGCGGTGGGGAGCTGTTTTTT
TRBJ1-2,17,.,.,TRBV21-1,CASSKGGQGTPPYGYTF,TGTGCCAGCAGCAAAGGAGGACAGGGGACCCCCCCCTATGGCTACACCTTC